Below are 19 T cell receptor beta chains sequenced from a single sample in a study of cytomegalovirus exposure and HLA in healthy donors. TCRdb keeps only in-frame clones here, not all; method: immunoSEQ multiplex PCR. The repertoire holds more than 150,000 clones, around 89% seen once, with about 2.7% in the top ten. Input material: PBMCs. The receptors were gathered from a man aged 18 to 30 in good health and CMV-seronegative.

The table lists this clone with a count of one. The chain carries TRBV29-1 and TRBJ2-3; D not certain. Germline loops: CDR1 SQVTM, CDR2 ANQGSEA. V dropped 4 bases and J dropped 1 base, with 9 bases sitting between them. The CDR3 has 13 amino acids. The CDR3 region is CSVGAIGTDTQYF. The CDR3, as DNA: TGCAGCGTTGGGGCTATTGGCACAGATACGCAGTATTTT.

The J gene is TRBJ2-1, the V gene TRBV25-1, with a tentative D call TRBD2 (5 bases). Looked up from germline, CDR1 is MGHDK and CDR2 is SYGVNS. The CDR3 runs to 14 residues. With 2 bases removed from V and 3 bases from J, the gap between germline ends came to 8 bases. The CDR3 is CASSEGGVYNEQFF. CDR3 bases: TGTGCCAGCAGTGAAGGAGGAGTCTACAATGAGCAGTTCTTC. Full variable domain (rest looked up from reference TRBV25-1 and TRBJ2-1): EADIYQTPRYLVIGTGKKITLECSQTMGHDKMYWYQQDPGMELHLIHYSYGVNSTEKGDLSSESTVSRIRTEHFPLTLESARPSHTSQYLCASSEGGVYNEQFFGPGTRLTVL.

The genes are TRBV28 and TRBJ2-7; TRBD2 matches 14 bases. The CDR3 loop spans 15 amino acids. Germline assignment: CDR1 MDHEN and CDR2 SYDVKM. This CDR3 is CAISPGLAGAYEQYV. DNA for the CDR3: TGTGCCATCAGTCCGGGACTAGCGGGGGCGTACGAGCAGTACGTC.

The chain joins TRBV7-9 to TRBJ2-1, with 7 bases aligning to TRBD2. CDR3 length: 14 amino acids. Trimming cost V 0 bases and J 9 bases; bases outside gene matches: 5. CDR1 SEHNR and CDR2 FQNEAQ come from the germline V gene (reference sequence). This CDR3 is CASSLALAEFEQFF. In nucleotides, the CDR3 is TGTGCCAGCAGCTTAGCGCTAGCGGAGTTTGAGCAGTTCTTC.

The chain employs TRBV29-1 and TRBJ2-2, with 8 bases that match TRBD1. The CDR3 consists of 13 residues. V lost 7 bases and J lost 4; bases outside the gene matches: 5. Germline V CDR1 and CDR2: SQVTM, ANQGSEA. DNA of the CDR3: TGCAGCGGCAGACAGGGGAGCACCGGGGAGCTGTTTTTT. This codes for CSGRQGSTGELFF.

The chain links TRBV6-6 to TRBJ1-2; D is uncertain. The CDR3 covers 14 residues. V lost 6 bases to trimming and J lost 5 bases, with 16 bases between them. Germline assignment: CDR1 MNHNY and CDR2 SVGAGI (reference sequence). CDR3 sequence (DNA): TGTGCCAGCAGCGTGGGGAGGGAAGAATATGGCTACACCTTC. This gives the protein CASSVGREEYGYTF.

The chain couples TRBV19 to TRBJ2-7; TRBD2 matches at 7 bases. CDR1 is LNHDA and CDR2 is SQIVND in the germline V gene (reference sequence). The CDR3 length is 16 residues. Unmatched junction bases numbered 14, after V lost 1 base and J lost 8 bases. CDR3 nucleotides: TGTGCCAGTAGTATAGGGAGCGGGATAGGAGATCGACAGCAGTACTTC. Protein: CASSIGSGIGDRQQYF.

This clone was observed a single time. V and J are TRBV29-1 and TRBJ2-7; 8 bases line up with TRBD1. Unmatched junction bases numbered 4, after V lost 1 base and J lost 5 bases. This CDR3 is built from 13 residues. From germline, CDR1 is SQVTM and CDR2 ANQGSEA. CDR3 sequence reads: CSVEGTGRHEQYF. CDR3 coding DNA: TGCAGCGTTGAAGGGACAGGGCGCCACGAGCAGTACTTC.

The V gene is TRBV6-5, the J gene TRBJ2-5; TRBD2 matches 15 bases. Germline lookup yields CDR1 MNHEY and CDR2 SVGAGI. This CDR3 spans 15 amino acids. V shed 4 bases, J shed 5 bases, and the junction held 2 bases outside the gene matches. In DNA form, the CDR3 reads TGTGCCAGCAGTTGGACTAGCGGGGGGGCGGAGACCCAGTACTTC. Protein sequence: CASSWTSGGAETQYF.

CDR3 sequence: CASSQGQGPEKLFF. The CDR3 region has the DNA TGCGCCAGCAGCCAAGGACAGGGCCCTGAAAAACTGTTTTTT. This rearrangement joins TRBV4-3 to TRBJ1-4; 7 nucleotides agree with TRBD1. The CDR3 has 14 amino acids. Germline V CDR1 and CDR2: LGHNA, YSLEER. Trimming cost V 1 base and J 7 bases; bases outside gene matches: 3.

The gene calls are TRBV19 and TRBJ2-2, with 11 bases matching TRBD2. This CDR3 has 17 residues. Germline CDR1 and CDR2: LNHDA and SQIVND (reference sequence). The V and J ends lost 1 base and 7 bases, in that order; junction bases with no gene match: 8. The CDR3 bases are TGTGCCAGTAGTATAGTCCTCCTAGCGGGGGGCGACGGGGAGCTGTTTTTT. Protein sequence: CASSIVLLAGGDGELFF.

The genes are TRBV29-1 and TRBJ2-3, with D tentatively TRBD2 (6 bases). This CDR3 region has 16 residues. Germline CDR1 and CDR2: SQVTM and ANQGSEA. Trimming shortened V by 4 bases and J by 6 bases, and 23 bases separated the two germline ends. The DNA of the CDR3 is TGCAGCGTTGCCACCGGGAGAGGGATCAGCTCGGATACGCAGTATTTT. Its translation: CSVATGRGISSDTQYF.

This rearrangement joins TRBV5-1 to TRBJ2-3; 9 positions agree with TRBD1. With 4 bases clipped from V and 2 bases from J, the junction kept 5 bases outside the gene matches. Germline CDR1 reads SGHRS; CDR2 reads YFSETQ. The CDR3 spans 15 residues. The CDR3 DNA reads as TGCGCCAGCAGCCCTGGACAGGGGACCACAGATACGCAGTATTTT. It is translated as CASSPGQGTTDTQYF.

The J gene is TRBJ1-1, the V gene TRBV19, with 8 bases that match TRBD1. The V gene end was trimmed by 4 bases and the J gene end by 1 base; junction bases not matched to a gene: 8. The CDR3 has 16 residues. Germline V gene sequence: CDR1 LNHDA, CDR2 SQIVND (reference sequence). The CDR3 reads CASSTTLRGRNTEAFF. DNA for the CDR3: TGTGCCAGTAGTACCACCCTCAGGGGGCGGAACACTGAAGCTTTCTTT.

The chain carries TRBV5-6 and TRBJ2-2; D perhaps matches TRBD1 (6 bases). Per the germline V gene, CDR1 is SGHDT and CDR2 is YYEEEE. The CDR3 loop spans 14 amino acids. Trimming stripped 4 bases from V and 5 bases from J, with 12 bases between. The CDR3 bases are TGTGCCAGCAGCGTACAGGGCGGTACCGGGGAGCTGTTTTTT. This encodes CASSVQGGTGELFF.

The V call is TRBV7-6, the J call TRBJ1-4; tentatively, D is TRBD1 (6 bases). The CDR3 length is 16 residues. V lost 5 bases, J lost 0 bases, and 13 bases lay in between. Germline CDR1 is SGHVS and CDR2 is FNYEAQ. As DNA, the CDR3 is TGTGCCAGCAGCCCTGGACAGCTTGCAACTAATGAAAAACTGTTTTTT. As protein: CASSPGQLATNEKLFF.

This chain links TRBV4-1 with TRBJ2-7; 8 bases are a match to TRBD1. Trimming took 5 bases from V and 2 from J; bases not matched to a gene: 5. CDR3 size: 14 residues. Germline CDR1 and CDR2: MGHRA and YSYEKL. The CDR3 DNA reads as TGCGCCAGCAGCTGGACAGGGTCACCCTACGAGCAGTACTTC. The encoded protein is CASSWTGSPYEQYF.

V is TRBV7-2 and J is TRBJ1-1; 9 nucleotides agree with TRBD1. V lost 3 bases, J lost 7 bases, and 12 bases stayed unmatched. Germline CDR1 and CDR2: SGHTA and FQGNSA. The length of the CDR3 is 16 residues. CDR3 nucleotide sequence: TGTGCCAGCAGCTTGGCCGGGACAGGGACTGGCGGTGAAGCTTTCTTT. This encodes CASSLAGTGTGGEAFF.

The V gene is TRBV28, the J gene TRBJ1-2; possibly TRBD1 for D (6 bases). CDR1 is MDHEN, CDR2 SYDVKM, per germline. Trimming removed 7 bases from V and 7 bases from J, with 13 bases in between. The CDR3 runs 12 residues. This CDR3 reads CASIGGVSGYTF. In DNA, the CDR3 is TGTGCCAGCATAGGGGGGGTAAGTGGCTACACCTTC.